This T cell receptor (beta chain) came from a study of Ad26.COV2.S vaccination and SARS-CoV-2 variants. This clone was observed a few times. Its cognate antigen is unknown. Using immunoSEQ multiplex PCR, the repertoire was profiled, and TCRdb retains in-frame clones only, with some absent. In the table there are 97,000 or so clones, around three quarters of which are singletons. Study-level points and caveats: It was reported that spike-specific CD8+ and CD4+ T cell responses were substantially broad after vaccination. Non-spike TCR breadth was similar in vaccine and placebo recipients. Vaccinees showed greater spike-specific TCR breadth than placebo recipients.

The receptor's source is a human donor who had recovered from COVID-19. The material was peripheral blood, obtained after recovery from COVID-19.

The DNA of the CDR3 is TGTGCCAGCAGCCGCAACATCTATGGCTACACCTTC. Its protein is CASSRNIYGYTF. V is TRBV7-9 and J is TRBJ1-2; D is ambiguous. The V gene's germline CDR1 is SEHNR and CDR2 FQNEAQ (reference sequence). V was trimmed by 5 bases and J by 4 bases, leaving 8 bases between them. The CDR3 length is 12 residues.